This TCR beta chain appears in the sequencing data of a study of T-cell reconstitution after alpha-beta-depleted transplantation in children. Preparing the TCRbeta library involved the use of unique molecular identifiers. TCRdb processed the PCR reads anew with MiXCR; each CDR3 protein has one entry. The sample has some 240,000 distinct CDR3 sequences; 9.7% are singletons. Only a few counts were recorded for this clonotype. V was cut by 2 bases and J by 2 bases, with 10 bases left in between. The CDR3 is 15 amino acids. Per germline, CDR1 SGHRS and CDR2 YFSETQ. This chain uses TRBV5-1 with TRBJ2-2; maybe TRBD1 (6 bases). The sequencing used PBMCs from the stem cell graft donor, collected from the stem cell graft. This sequence originates from a human donor who donated a stem cell graft to a child with SCID. The CDR3 sequence is CASSLGQSNTGELFF. DNA for the CDR3: TGCGCCAGCAGCTTAGGACAGTCAAACACCGGGGAGCTGTTTTTT.